These 11 T cell receptor beta chains originate from one sample sequenced in a study of blood T cells in healthy people across ages. With a J-beta primer mix and a sample-barcoded 5' primer, a second PCR ran 7 to 11 cycles. MiXCR, run by TCRdb on the 5' RACE reads, gives a single entry per CDR3 protein. The sample consists of approximately 1,700,000 distinct CDR3 sequences, around 40% of them appearing once. The sample was blood. Source of these receptors: a human donor in good health.

This clonotype showed up just a few times. At one of its ends the junction is not consistent with the germline gene, which may arise from a read error. The chain recombines TRBV7-2 with TRBJ1-2, with TRBD1 as a possible D gene (6 bases). This CDR3 contains 15 residues. CDR1 SGHTA and CDR2 FQGNSA come from the germline V gene. CDR3 sequence (DNA): TGTGCCAGCGGCACCGTAACTCAGGGGAATGCTGGCTGCACCTTC. It yields the protein CASGTVTQGNAGCTF.

The chain employs TRBV24-1 and TRBJ2-3; no definite D call. Germline lookup yields CDR1 KGHDR and CDR2 SFDVKD. The length of the CDR3 is 12 residues. Trimming removed 4 bases at V and 6 bases at J, with 7 bases between. CDR3 nucleotide sequence: TGTGCCACCAGTGAGGATGCGGATACGCAGTATTTT. Its translation is CATSEDADTQYF.

This clonotype was detected only a few times. The chain joins TRBV5-1 to TRBJ1-2; tentative D call: TRBD1 (6 bases). Germline V CDR1 and CDR2: SGHRS, YFSETQ. This CDR3 region has 14 residues. Trimming took 4 bases from V and 2 from J, leaving 12 bases between them. CDR3 DNA sequence: TGCGCCAGCAGCCATGGGGGCCCCAACTATGGCTACACCTTC. The encoded protein is CASSHGGPNYGYTF.

The V call is TRBV20-1, the J call TRBJ2-3; D unresolved. V shed 2 bases and J shed 1 base, with 7 bases lying between them. Germline-derived CDR1 and CDR2 are DFQATT and SNEGSKA (reference sequence). CDR3 length equals 13 residues. The CDR3 nucleotides read TGCAGTGCTAGACCCTCCGGCACAGATACGCAGTATTTT. Translated, it gives CSARPSGTDTQYF.

This clonotype was recorded once. The J gene is TRBJ1-1, the V gene TRBV20-1; 7 bases line up with TRBD1. The CDR3 totals 14 residues. V lost 5 bases and J lost 2; bases outside the gene matches: 8. CDR1 is DFQATT, CDR2 SNEGSKA, per germline (reference sequence). The CDR3 sequence: CSAEDRRVNTEAFF. DNA of the CDR3: TGCAGTGCTGAGGACAGGAGGGTCAACACTGAAGCTTTCTTT.

The CDR3 region has the DNA TGCGCCAGCAGCCAAGATCGGCAGGGGGCCTACGAGCAGTACTTC. The encoded protein is CASSQDRQGAYEQYF. V usage is TRBV4-1 and J usage is TRBJ2-7, with 7 bases that match TRBD1. The V gene end was trimmed by 0 bases and the J gene end by 2 bases; junction bases not matched to a gene: 4. Germline V gene sequence: CDR1 MGHRA, CDR2 YSYEKL. The CDR3 loop spans 15 amino acids.

The sample holds one count of this clonotype. The chain recombines TRBV28 with TRBJ1-2; D is ambiguous. Germline V gene lookup returns CDR1 MDHEN and CDR2 SYDVKM. The V and J ends lost 2 bases and 7 bases respectively, with 11 bases between them. The CDR3 contains 13 residues. CDR3 nucleotides: TGTGCCAGCAGTTTAGCGCGCCCGGGTGGCTACACCTTC. Translated: CASSLARPGGYTF.

This clonotype was observed a handful of times. The genes are TRBV6-5 and TRBJ2-5, with 10 bases that match TRBD1. The CDR3 sequence is 16 residues long. Germline V gives CDR1 MNHEY, CDR2 SVGAGI. V trimming: 5 bases; J trimming: 2 bases; junction bases outside the gene matches: 8. The CDR3 DNA reads as TGTGCCAGCAGTCTTAGGACAGGGGGATATCAAGAGACCCAGTACTTC. This codes for CASSLRTGGYQETQYF.

This clonotype was observed a few times. The J gene is TRBJ1-1, the V gene TRBV12-3 or TRBV12-4; D is unclear. V was pared by 1 base and J by 8 bases, with 8 bases between. This CDR3 region has 12 residues. As DNA, the CDR3 is TGTGCCAGCAGTTTAGGACCAGCGGAAGCTTTCTTT. It yields the protein CASSLGPAEAFF.

CDR3 sequence: CASIPPVGEEQYF. Written as DNA, the CDR3 is TGTGCCAGCATTCCCCCCGTAGGGGAAGAGCAGTACTTC. This chain joins TRBV5-8 and TRBJ2-4, with D perhaps TRBD1 (5 bases). CDR3 length: 13 amino acids. Germline values: CDR1 SGHTS, CDR2 YDEGEE. Trimming took 6 bases from V and 13 from J, leaving 20 bases between them.

V is TRBV7-3 and J is TRBJ2-1; D uncertain. CDR1 is SGHTA and CDR2 is FQGTGA in the germline V gene. The V gene lost 5 bases and the J gene lost 0 bases, with 14 bases spanning the gap. The CDR3 runs 16 residues. The CDR3 DNA is TGTGCCAGCAGCCAAAGGGCCCCAAGCTCCTACAATGAGCAGTTCTTC. As protein: CASSQRAPSSYNEQFF.